Below are 10 T cell receptor beta chains sequenced from a single sample in a study of human T cells and chemical hapten exposure. As to time point: pre-sensitization, week 0. Treatment in this sample: therapeutic diphenylcyclopropenone sensitization with weekly scalp DPC. TCRdb recomputed calls from the RACE reads with MiXCR, one row per CDR3 protein. The sample has 35,000 to 45,000 distinct CDR3 sequences, around 11% seen once. This material consisted of whole blood, taken in connection with sensitization to the hapten diphenylcyclopropenone (DPC). Receptors originate from a woman in her twenties or thirties with alopecia areata. Some clones in this sample may be carry-over from other donors' samples.

The J gene is TRBJ2-7, the V gene TRBV28, with a weak D call TRBD2 (5 bases). CDR1 MDHEN and CDR2 SYDVKM come from the germline V gene. V lost 5 bases and J lost 9, with 23 bases in between. The CDR3 loop spans 15 amino acids. CDR3: CASSPPRAGSRVQYF. The CDR3 nucleotides are TGTGCCAGCAGTCCACCGAGGGCTGGGTCCCGGGTGCAGTACTTC.

The genes are TRBV29-1 and TRBJ2-4; maybe TRBD2 (6 bases). The CDR3 contains 15 residues. Trimming removed 4 bases at V and 1 base at J, with 14 bases between. Germline V gives CDR1 SQVTM, CDR2 ANQGSEA. CDR3 sequence reads: CSVAGGKGAKNIQYF. The CDR3 nucleotides read TGCAGCGTTGCGGGCGGGAAGGGGGCCAAAAACATTCAGTACTTC.

This clonotype was recorded a few times. V gene TRBV16 combines with J gene TRBJ1-6; no clear D. Trimming stripped 7 bases from V and 0 bases from J, with 7 bases between. CDR3 length equals 14 residues. Germline loops: CDR1 KGHSY, CDR2 FQNENV. The CDR3 here is CASTRGSYNSPLHF. The CDR3 nucleotides are TGTGCCAGCACCCGGGGCTCCTATAATTCACCCCTCCACTTT.

This clonotype occurred a few times. The chain has TRBV11-2 and TRBJ2-4, with no clear D. Germline CDR1 reads SGHAT; CDR2 reads FQNNGV. The V end was cut by 5 bases, the J end by 0 bases, with 8 bases between. The CDR3 is made up of 14 amino acids. This chain's CDR3 is CASSLQTAKNIQYF. The CDR3, as DNA: TGTGCCAGCAGCCTTCAGACAGCCAAAAACATTCAGTACTTC.

This clonotype was seen many times. The chain recombines TRBV7-9 with TRBJ2-7, with D perhaps TRBD1 (6 bases). Germline V lookup: CDR1 SEHNR, CDR2 FQNEAQ (reference sequence). The CDR3 spans 15 residues. With 5 bases removed from V and 0 bases from J, the gap between germline ends came to 14 bases. The CDR3 reads CASSPRGTPSYEQYF. In DNA form, the CDR3 reads TGTGCCAGCAGCCCGAGGGGGACCCCCTCCTACGAGCAGTACTTC.

The chain links TRBV20-1 to TRBJ1-2; D possibly corresponds to TRBD1 (5 bases). This CDR3 is 12 amino acids long. CDR1 is DFQATT, CDR2 SNEGSKA, per germline (reference sequence). The V end lost 8 bases, the J end lost 4 bases, and 14 bases lay between the germline ends. CDR3 region: CSCLRGSYGYTF. The CDR3 DNA is TGCAGTTGTCTGCGGGGGAGCTATGGCTACACCTTC.

In its sample, this clonotype was seen many times. This sequence joins TRBV7-2 and TRBJ2-6; 7 bases map to TRBD1. The germline CDR1 and CDR2 sequences are SGHTA and FQGNSA. The CDR3 covers 17 residues. With V trimmed by 5 bases and J by 4 bases, 11 bases remained unmatched. CDR3 DNA: TGTGCCAGCAGCCGCTACAGGGGAGCTCTGGGGGCCAACGTCCTGACTTTC. As protein: CASSRYRGALGANVLTF.

This clonotype appeared many times. V gene TRBV4-1 combines with J gene TRBJ2-7, with 10 bases lining up with TRBD2. J gave up 4 bases and V 6 bases, and 15 bases lay outside the gene matches. Germline CDR1 MGHRA, CDR2 YSYEKL. This CDR3 is 17 amino acids long. The CDR3 DNA reads TGCGCCAGCAGTCGCATGGAACCGGGACTAGCGTCTTACGAGCAGTACTTC. Translation gives CASSRMEPGLASYEQYF.

The rearrangement uses TRBV9 and TRBJ2-5, with D hard to call. Germline assignment: CDR1 SGDLS and CDR2 YYNGEE. Deletions cut 4 bases from V and 8 bases from J, with 12 bases between. This CDR3 spans 12 amino acids. CDR3 bases: TGTGCCAGCAGCCCTGGCCGAGGAACCCAGTACTTC. This gives the protein CASSPGRGTQYF.

This clonotype appeared many times. The chain links TRBV29-1 to TRBJ2-1; D remains unclear. The CDR3 extends over 11 amino acids. The V gene lost 6 bases and the J gene lost 10 bases, with 13 bases spanning the gap. Germline lookup yields CDR1 SQVTM and CDR2 ANQGSEA. The CDR3 region is CSVSKSREQFF. The CDR3 DNA reads TGCAGCGTCTCCAAGTCTCGAGAGCAGTTCTTC.